This T cell receptor beta chain appears in the sequencing data of a study of blood T cell repertoires in COVID-19. This CDR3 is 11 amino acids long. Per germline, CDR1 GTSNPN and CDR2 SVGIG (reference sequence). V was trimmed by 1 base and J by 6 bases, leaving 5 bases between them. TCRdb's copy holds only in-frame clones and misses some; the assay was immunoSEQ multiplex PCR. Of over 200,000 clones in the sample, roughly 84% were seen once. The sequence was collected from a middle-aged woman who had recovered from COVID-19. The chain uses TRBV30 and TRBJ2-3, with D uncertain. The source material was PBMCs or T cells enriched from blood (not recorded which). The DNA for the CDR3 is TGTGCCTGGAGTGAGGAGGATACGCAGTATTTT. Translating gives CAWSEEDTQYF.